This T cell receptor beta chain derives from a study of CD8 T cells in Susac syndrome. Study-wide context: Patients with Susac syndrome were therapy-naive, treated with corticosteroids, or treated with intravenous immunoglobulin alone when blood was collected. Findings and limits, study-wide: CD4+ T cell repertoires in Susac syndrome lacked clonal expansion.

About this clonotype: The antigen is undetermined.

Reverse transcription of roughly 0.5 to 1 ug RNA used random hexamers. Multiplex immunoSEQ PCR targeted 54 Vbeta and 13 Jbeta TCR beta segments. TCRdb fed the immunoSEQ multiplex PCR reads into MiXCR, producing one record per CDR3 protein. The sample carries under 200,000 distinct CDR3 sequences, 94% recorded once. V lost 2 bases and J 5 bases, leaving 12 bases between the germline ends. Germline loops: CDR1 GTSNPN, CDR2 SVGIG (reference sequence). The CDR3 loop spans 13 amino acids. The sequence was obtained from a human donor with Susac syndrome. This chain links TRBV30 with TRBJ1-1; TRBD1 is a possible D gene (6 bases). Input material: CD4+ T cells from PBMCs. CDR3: CAWSRGFGTEAFF. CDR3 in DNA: TGTGCCTGGAGTAGGGGGTTCGGGACTGAAGCTTTCTTT.